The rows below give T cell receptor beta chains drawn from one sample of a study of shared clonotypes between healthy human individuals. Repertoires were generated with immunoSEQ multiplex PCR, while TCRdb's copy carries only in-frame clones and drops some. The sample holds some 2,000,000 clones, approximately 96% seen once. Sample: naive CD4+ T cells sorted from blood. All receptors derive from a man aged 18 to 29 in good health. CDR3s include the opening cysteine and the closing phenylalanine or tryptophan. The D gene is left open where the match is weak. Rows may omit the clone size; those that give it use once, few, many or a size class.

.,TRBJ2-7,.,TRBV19,TGTGCCAGTAGTATTGGTGGGAACGGTTACGAGCAGTACTTC,CASSIGGNGYEQYF
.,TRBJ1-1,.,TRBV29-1,TGCAGCATAGGATCGGGACTGGGCACTGAAGCTTTCTTT,CSIGSGLGTEAFF
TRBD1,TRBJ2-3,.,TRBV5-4,TGTGCCAGCAGCCGACAGGGGTACGGGGATACGCAGTATTTT,CASSRQGYGDTQYF
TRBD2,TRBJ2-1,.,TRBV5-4,TGTGCCAGCAGCCCGACTAGCGGGGGGGGGTGGAATGAGCAGTTCTTC,CASSPTSGGGWNEQFF
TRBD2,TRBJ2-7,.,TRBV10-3,TGTGCCACCCTATCGTCTCTAGCGGGAGGGCCTTCCTACGAGCAGTACTTC,CATLSSLAGGPSYEQYF
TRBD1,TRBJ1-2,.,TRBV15,TGTGCCACCAGCAGAGGACAGGGGGGTTTGGATGGCTACACCTTC,CATSRGQGGLDGYTF
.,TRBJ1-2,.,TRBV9,TGTGCCAGCAGCGCCCAGAACTATGGCTACACCTTC,CASSAQNYGYTF
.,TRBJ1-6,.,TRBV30,TGTGCCTGGACATCCGGGGGCGATTCACCCCTCCACTTT,CAWTSGGDSPLHF
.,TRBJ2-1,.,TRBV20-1,TGCAGTGCTAGAGATTGGGAGACGTTCTTC,CSARDWETFF
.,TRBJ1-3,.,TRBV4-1,TGCGCCAGCAGCCAAGATCAAGGGGCCTCTGGAAACACCATATATTTT,CASSQDQGASGNTIYF
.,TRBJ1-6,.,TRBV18,TGTGCCAGCTCACCAATCCAGGCAGGGAATTCACCCCTCCACTTT,CASSPIQAGNSPLHF
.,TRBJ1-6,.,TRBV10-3,TGTGCCATCAGTGAGGCGGGCTACCGGGCCGCCAATAATTCACCCCTCCACTTT,CAISEAGYRAANNSPLHF
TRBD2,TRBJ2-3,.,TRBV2,TGTGCCAGCAGTCGGCGGGGGACTAGCATGACAGATACGCAGTATTTT,CASSRRGTSMTDTQYF
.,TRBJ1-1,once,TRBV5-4,TGTGCCAGCAGCTCGGTGGACTGGGGGGGCACTGAAGCTTTCTTT,CASSSVDWGGTEAFF